A single sample is the source of the 3 T cell receptor beta chains below, sequenced in a study of regulatory T cells in long-lasting Graves disease. Arm-PCR of CDR3 regions with iRepertoire HTBI primers generated TCR beta libraries. TCRdb processed the multiplex PCR reads anew with MiXCR; each CDR3 protein has one entry. The top ten hold around 30% of the sample, which has 300,000 or so distinct CDR3 sequences, roughly a fifth seen once. Regarding time point: persistent/refractory GD, antithyroid drugs over 5 years with positive TRAb. The authors made the TCR library using RNA they extracted from PBMCs. The material was peripheral blood mononuclear cells (PBMCs), obtained when the disease was refractory, from a patient treated with antithyroid drugs. These receptors were collected from a female donor with Graves disease.

This clonotype was counted between two and nine times. The genes are TRBV19 and TRBJ2-5; 7 bases fit TRBD1. The J call is uncertain, as TRBJ2-7 better fits the DNA end. Germline CDR1 LNHDA, CDR2 SQIVND (reference sequence). The CDR3 totals 17 residues. In DNA form, the CDR3 reads TGTGCCAGTAGCCGAAAAGTTGGGACAGAGTCGACCTACGAGCAGTACTTC. Residues: CASSRKVGTESTYEQYF.

This clonotype was observed many times. The chain uses TRBV19 and TRBJ2-7; D may be TRBD1 (6 bases). V was cut by 10 bases and J by 1 base, with 17 bases left in between. The CDR3 sequence is 14 residues long. Germline V gene sequence: CDR1 LNHDA, CDR2 SQIVND (reference sequence). CDR3 DNA: TGTGCCACATCTACCGGGACAACTTCCTACGAGCAGTACTTC. This encodes CATSTGTTSYEQYF.

This clonotype was seen many times. V gene TRBV20-1 combines with J gene TRBJ2-7, with a tentative D call TRBD2 (6 bases). The V gene's germline CDR1 is DFQATT and CDR2 SNEGSKA (reference sequence). Trimming removed 3 bases at V and 2 bases at J, with 20 bases between. The CDR3 loop spans 16 amino acids. CDR3 nucleotide sequence: TGCAGTGCTAGTTTCCAAACAGCGGGCCAGGCCTACGAGCAGTACTTC. Protein product: CSASFQTAGQAYEQYF.